This TCR beta chain was sequenced for a study of CD8 T cells in ankylosing spondylitis. Study results and limitations: Blood of patients with ankylosing spondylitis appeared to be characterized by a TCR beta motif of eight or nine highly homologous variants. Matched ankylosing spondylitis synovial fluid reportedly contained a significantly enriched population of disease-linked clones.

The CDR3 has 16 residues. CDR1 and CDR2 (germline): MNHEY, SMNVEV (reference sequence). V shed 4 bases and J 4 bases; nucleotides not matched to a gene: 7. Regarding this clonotype: Its matching antigen is unknown.

TCRdb passed the 5' RACE reads through MiXCR, listing each CDR3 protein once. The sample has fewer than 400,000 distinct CDR3 sequences, about a fifth seen once. The source material was blood, either unsorted or a sorted T cell fraction (not recorded which). The V and J genes are TRBV27 and TRBJ2-2; the match to TRBD1 covers 9 bases. This clonotype was obtained from a male donor with ankylosing spondylitis. In DNA form, the CDR3 reads TGTGCCAGCAGTTCGATGGGACAGGGTACCACCGGGGAGCTGTTTTTT. It translates to CASSSMGQGTTGELFF.